A single sample gave rise to the 27 T cell receptor beta chains below, sequenced in a study of cytomegalovirus exposure and HLA in healthy donors. Repertoires were generated with immunoSEQ multiplex PCR, while TCRdb's copy carries only in-frame clones and drops some. The repertoire holds 150,000 to 200,000 clones, with 85% as singletons. The sequencing input was PBMCs. The receptors were sampled from a man aged 30-40 years in good health and CMV-seropositive.

About this clone: At one of its ends the junction is not consistent with the germline gene, which may arise from a read error. The rearrangement links TRBV7-7 to TRBJ2-5; tentatively, D is TRBD2 (5 bases). The CDR3 spans 13 residues. Germline V gene data show CDR1 as SSHAT and CDR2 as FNYEAQ (reference sequence). The DNA for the CDR3 is TGTGCTAGCAGCTTCGGGGTATTAGAGACCCAGTACTTC. It specifies CASSFGVLETQYF.

This clone was seen only a few times. CDR3 nucleotides: TGCGCCAGCAGCTTGGTGCGGCTAATGGGCGAGCAGTACTTC. Amino acid sequence: CASSLVRLMGEQYF. The chain carries TRBV5-1 and TRBJ2-7; D is unresolved. Germline values: CDR1 SGHRS, CDR2 YFSETQ. Trimming removed 0 bases from V and 6 bases from J, with 13 bases in between. This CDR3 comprises 14 residues.

This sequence joins TRBV19 and TRBJ2-7; TRBD1 aligns across 9 bases. The CDR3 spans 14 residues. Germline lookup yields CDR1 LNHDA and CDR2 SQIVND (reference sequence). V was clipped by 6 bases and J by 5 bases; unmatched bases: 8. CDR3 in DNA: TGTGCCAGTAGAGGCGCCGGGACAGGGAACGAGCAGTACTTC. This encodes CASRGAGTGNEQYF.

The sample holds a few counts of this clone. The chain has TRBV4-1 and TRBJ2-2; TRBD1 matches at 8 bases. Trimming took 4 bases from V and 4 from J; bases not matched to a gene: 11. CDR3 length: 17 residues. Germline assignment: CDR1 MGHRA and CDR2 YSYEKL. The CDR3 DNA reads as TGCGCCAGCAGCCGGGAGGTGACAGGGGATGGCACCGGGGAGCTGTTTTTT. It is translated as CASSREVTGDGTGELFF.

The chain recombines TRBV21-1 with TRBJ2-1; TRBD2, as called in the table, went unchecked against the DNA. TRBV21-1 is designated a pseudogene. CDR3 length: 16 amino acids. The CDR3 protein is CALIGRRGAGGDEQFF. CDR3 in DNA: TGTGCCCTGATCGGAAGGCGCGGGGCCGGGGGGGATGAGCAGTTCTTC.

V and J are TRBV5-1 and TRBJ2-1, with 8 bases fitting TRBD1. The V segment lost 2 bases and the J segment 4 bases; nucleotides outside the gene matches: 5. Germline-derived CDR1 and CDR2 are SGHRS and YFSETQ. The length of the CDR3 is 15 residues. In nucleotides, the CDR3 is TGCGCCAGCAGCTTAGGGACAGGAGGGTACAATGAGCAGTTCTTC. Translating gives CASSLGTGGYNEQFF.

The chain uses TRBV5-3 and TRBJ2-7, with D possibly TRBD2 on 5 matching bases. TRBV5-3 is classed as an ORF, of uncertain function. V lost 4 bases and J lost 0, with 17 bases in between. This CDR3 is built from 16 residues. The CDR3 loop reads CARSRIVGGPSYEQYF. The DNA for the CDR3 is TGTGCCAGAAGCCGAATAGTCGGCGGGCCCTCCTACGAGCAGTACTTC.

The chain combines TRBV9 with TRBJ2-5, with TRBD2 identical over 8 bases. Germline V gene data show CDR1 as SGDLS and CDR2 as YYNGEE. CDR3 size: 15 residues. The ends lost 4 bases at V and 2 bases at J; junction bases unmatched: 7. Here the CDR3 reads CASSPRGGGQETQYF. CDR3 sequence (DNA): TGTGCCAGCAGCCCCCGGGGGGGTGGGCAAGAGACCCAGTACTTC.

CDR3 bases: TGTGCCAGCAGCCCACGGGACAGTTATAGCAATCAGCCCCAGCATTTT. Translation gives CASSPRDSYSNQPQHF. This sequence joins TRBV5-5 and TRBJ1-5; 7 nucleotides align to TRBD1. Per germline, CDR1 SGHKS and CDR2 YYEKEE (reference sequence). There are 16 residues in the CDR3. Trimming cost V 4 bases and J 0 bases; bases outside gene matches: 7. Looking up the rest from reference TRBV5-5 and TRBJ1-5 gives the full variable domain: DAGVTQSPTHLIKTRGQQVTLRCSPISGHKSVSWYQQVLGQGPQFIFQYYEKEERGRGNFPDRFSARQFPNYSSELNVNALLLGDSALYLCASSPRDSYSNQPQHFGDGTRLSIL.

The rearrangement joins TRBV7-3 to TRBJ2-2; a possible D gene is TRBD1 (6 bases). CDR1 SGHTA and CDR2 FQGTGA come from the germline V gene. The CDR3 covers 17 residues. Between the trimmed V and J ends, which lost 5 bases and 4 bases, there was a span of 20 bases. The CDR3 reads CASSLPATGWGTGELFF. The DNA for the CDR3 is TGTGCCAGCAGCCTCCCTGCAACAGGGTGGGGCACCGGGGAGCTGTTTTTT.

The CDR3 is CASSPRQGNVGHGYTF. CDR3 DNA: TGTGCCAGCAGCCCCCGCCAGGGGAACGTAGGACATGGCTACACCTTC. The rearrangement uses TRBV7-8 and TRBJ1-2, with a weak D call TRBD1 (6 bases). The CDR3 has 16 amino acids. Germline values: CDR1 SGHVS, CDR2 FQNEAQ. Trimming pared 5 bases from V and 6 bases from J, leaving 22 bases between.

The genes are TRBV2 and TRBJ2-5, with 11 bases identical to TRBD2. Germline CDR1 reads SNHLY; CDR2 reads FYNNEI. The V gene end was trimmed by 6 bases and the J gene end by 0 bases; junction bases not matched to a gene: 9. The CDR3 has 17 amino acids. The CDR3, as DNA: TGTGCCAGCAGGGGTGGGTTAGCGGGGGGGAACCAAGAGACCCAGTACTTC. Its translation is CASRGGLAGGNQETQYF.

The J gene is TRBJ1-4, the V gene TRBV18; TRBD1 matches 7 bases. The CDR3 consists of 15 residues. Germline V gives CDR1 KGHSH, CDR2 LQKENI. V was clipped by 3 bases and J by 10 bases; unmatched bases: 11. The CDR3 nucleotides read TGTGCCAGCTCACCCCAAGGACAGGAGGTCGCAAAACTGTTTTTT. It translates to CASSPQGQEVAKLFF. The whole variable domain, filled in from reference TRBV18 and TRBJ1-4, reads NAGVMQNPRHLVRRRGQEARLRCSPMKGHSHVYWYRQLPEEGLKFMVYLQKENIIDESGMPKERFSAEFPKEGPSILRIQQVVRGDSAAYFCASSPQGQEVAKLFFGSGTQLSVL.

On this clone itself: A read error may produce the germline difference seen at one junction end. The rearrangement links TRBV15 to TRBJ1-4, with 7 bases that match TRBD1. Per germline, CDR1 LNHNV and CDR2 YYDKDF (reference sequence). The CDR3 sequence is 12 residues long. CDR3: CATSLGQDEGIF. The CDR3 bases are TGTGCCACCAGCCTCGGACAGGACGAGGGGATTTTT.

The rearrangement links TRBV5-1 to TRBJ2-3, with 10 nucleotides matching TRBD2. Germline lookup yields CDR1 SGHRS and CDR2 YFSETQ. The CDR3 loop spans 18 amino acids. The J segment lost 8 bases and the V segment lost 3 bases, leaving 18 bases of the junction unmatched. The CDR3: CASSSASTVAGGSVTQYF. CDR3 nucleotides: TGCGCCAGCAGCTCGGCCTCGACAGTAGCGGGGGGCTCGGTTACGCAGTATTTT.

Only a few counts were recorded for this clone. The chain carries TRBV7-2 and TRBJ2-5, with D perhaps TRBD2 (7 bases). V was trimmed by 1 base and J by 4 bases, leaving 16 bases between them. Per germline, CDR1 SGHTA and CDR2 FQGNSA. The CDR3 contains 16 residues. The CDR3 DNA sequence: TGTGCCAGCAGCTTAGTGGGGGGGCGCATTCGAGAGACCCAGTACTTC. Translation: CASSLVGGRIRETQYF.

This rearrangement joins TRBV5-4 to TRBJ1-1, with TRBD1 matching over 7 bases. CDR3 length: 13 amino acids. With 4 bases clipped from V and 6 bases from J, the junction kept 6 bases outside the gene matches. Germline CDR1 and CDR2: SGHNT and YYREEE (reference sequence). The CDR3 DNA follows: TGTGCCAGCAGCGTTACAGGGGCCCCTGAAGCTTTCTTT. Its protein product is CASSVTGAPEAFF.

In DNA form, the CDR3 reads TGTGCCAGCAGCTTAGTTCAGAATGAAAAACTGTTTTTT. Translation gives CASSLVQNEKLFF. The V call is TRBV7-6, the J call TRBJ1-4; D unresolved. V dropped 1 base and J dropped 5 bases, with 5 bases sitting between them. The CDR3 consists of 13 residues. Germline V gene data show CDR1 as SGHVS and CDR2 as FNYEAQ.

This chain's CDR3 is CASSQAGENEQFF. CDR3 in DNA: TGCGCCAGCAGCCAAGCGGGGGAGAATGAGCAGTTCTTC. The chain recombines TRBV4-1 with TRBJ2-1; D possibly corresponds to TRBD2 (6 bases). Germline CDR1 is MGHRA and CDR2 is YSYEKL. The CDR3 consists of 13 residues. Trimming took 1 base from V and 7 from J, leaving 8 bases between them.

The rearrangement joins TRBV5-5 to TRBJ1-4, with D maybe TRBD1 (6 bases). Germline CDR1 reads SGHKS; CDR2 reads YYEKEE (reference sequence). Trimming cost V 4 bases and J 3 bases, with 10 bases left between them. This CDR3 comprises 14 residues. The CDR3 coding sequence is TGTGCCAGCAGCCGACAGGAATCTAATGAAAAACTGTTTTTT. Amino acid sequence: CASSRQESNEKLFF.

A remark on this clone: The sample has other DNA sequences that encode this CDR3 too. V and J are TRBV5-1 and TRBJ2-1, with 9 bases lining up with TRBD2. Germline lookup yields CDR1 SGHRS and CDR2 YFSETQ. The CDR3 runs 15 residues. V trimming: 0 bases; J trimming: 7 bases; junction bases outside the gene matches: 5. The CDR3 loop reads CASSLGRGGRNEQFF. The CDR3 nucleotides read TGCGCCAGCAGCTTGGGGCGGGGGGGCCGTAATGAGCAGTTCTTC.

The chain has TRBV29-1 and TRBJ1-2; D ambiguous. The CDR3 runs to 14 residues. V lost 7 bases and J 5 bases, leaving 20 bases between the germline ends. Germline CDR1 SQVTM, CDR2 ANQGSEA. CDR3 DNA sequence: TGCAGCGCCAAGACATCTTCCTCTTCTTATGGCTACACCTTC. Amino acids: CSAKTSSSSYGYTF.

J is TRBJ1-1 and V is TRBV4-3, with D perhaps TRBD1 (5 bases). Per the germline V gene, CDR1 is LGHNA and CDR2 is YSLEER. The CDR3 loop spans 15 amino acids. Trimming shortened V by 5 bases and J by 2 bases, and 15 bases separated the two germline ends. DNA for the CDR3: TGCGCCAGCAGCACTTCCCAGGGTCAAAACACTGAAGCTTTCTTT. This translates into CASSTSQGQNTEAFF.

The rearrangement joins TRBV5-1 to TRBJ1-6; 12 bases line up with TRBD1. Germline CDR1 reads SGHRS; CDR2 reads YFSETQ. Trimming at V came to 4 bases and at J to 10 bases, leaving 15 bases not matched to a gene. CDR3 length equals 18 residues. CDR3 protein: CASSQNSGTGGAGSPLHF. The CDR3 region has the DNA TGCGCCAGCAGCCAAAATTCCGGGACAGGGGGCGCGGGGTCACCCCTCCACTTT.

The chain combines TRBV5-1 with TRBJ2-3, with D possibly being TRBD2 (6 bases). This CDR3 is built from 12 residues. The germline gives CDR1 SGHRS, CDR2 YFSETQ. V lost 3 bases to trimming and J lost 6 bases, with 8 bases between them. The CDR3 DNA is TGCGCCAGCAGCTCCCTAGCGGATACGCAGTATTTT. Residues: CASSSLADTQYF. The entire variable domain, with the rest obtained from reference TRBV5-1 and TRBJ2-3, is as follows: KAGVTQTPRYLIKTRGQQVTLSCSPISGHRSVSWYQQTPGQGLQFLFEYFSETQRNKGNFPGRFSGRQFSNSRSEMNVSTLELGDSALYLCASSSLADTQYFGPGTRLTVL.

On this clone: This same CDR3 is encoded by further DNA sequences in the sample. The V and J genes are TRBV5-1 and TRBJ2-6, with D maybe TRBD2 (6 bases). The CDR3 has 17 residues. Germline V gene lookup returns CDR1 SGHRS and CDR2 YFSETQ. Trimming stripped 3 bases from V and 2 bases from J, with 15 bases between. Written as DNA, the CDR3 is TGCGCCAGCAGCTCGGACCCGGGGACTCCTGGGGCCAACGTCCTGACTTTC. Translating it yields CASSSDPGTPGANVLTF.

This clone was recorded only once. The chain couples TRBV19 to TRBJ2-2; a weak D match, TRBD1 (6 bases). CDR1 and CDR2 (germline): LNHDA, SQIVND (reference sequence). The CDR3 is 14 residues long. Deletions cut 6 bases from V and 4 bases from J, with 12 bases between. The CDR3 coding sequence is TGTGCCAGTAGCGACAGGACCTTCACCGGGGAGCTGTTTTTT. Translation gives CASSDRTFTGELFF.